This T cell receptor (beta chain) appears in the sequencing data of a study of cytomegalovirus exposure and HLA in healthy donors. Findings and caveats of the study: According to a subsequent analysis, TCR clusters identified in the first cohort showed a tendency to co-occur across the approximately 120 validation repertoires.

A word on this clone: The antigen remains unidentified.

Germline V gives CDR1 SGHNT, CDR2 YYREEE (reference sequence). The germline V and J ends were trimmed by 3 bases and 4 bases, with 12 bases remaining between them. This CDR3 contains 14 residues. TCRdb's table, derived via immunoSEQ multiplex PCR, lists solely in-frame clones and lacks some. Of 150,000 to 250,000 clones listed, around 84% are singletons. This clonotype was sampled from a woman aged 30 to 39 in good health and CMV-seropositive. Sequences were obtained from PBMCs. This chain uses TRBV5-4 with TRBJ2-3; D perhaps matches TRBD2 (5 bases). CDR3 nucleotide sequence: TGTGCCAGCAGCTCCGAGCGGACCTCAGATACGCAGTATTTT. Amino acids: CASSSERTSDTQYF. The variable domain in full, completed from reference TRBV5-4 and TRBJ2-3, reads ETGVTQSPTHLIKTRGQQVTLRCSSQSGHNTVSWYQQALGQGPQFIFQYYREEENGRGNFPPRFSGLQFPNYSSELNVNALELDDSALYLCASSSERTSDTQYFGPGTRLTVL.